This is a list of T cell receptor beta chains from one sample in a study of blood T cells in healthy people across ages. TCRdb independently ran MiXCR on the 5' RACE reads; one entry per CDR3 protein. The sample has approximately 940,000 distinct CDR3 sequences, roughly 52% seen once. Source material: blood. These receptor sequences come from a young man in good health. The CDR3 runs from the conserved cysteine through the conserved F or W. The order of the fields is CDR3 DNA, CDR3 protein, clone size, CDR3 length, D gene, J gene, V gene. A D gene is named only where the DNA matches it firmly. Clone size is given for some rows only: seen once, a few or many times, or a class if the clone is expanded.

DNA: TGTGCCAGCAGTGTTATTAGCGAGGGGATCCAAGAGACCCAGTACTTC
CDR3: CASSVISEGIQETQYF
size: -
length: 16
D: -
J: TRBJ2-5
V: TRBV6-1

DNA: TGTGCCAGCAGCTTAGCAATCGGGACGGACTATGGCTACACCTTC
CDR3: CASSLAIGTDYGYTF
size: few
length: 15
D: -
J: TRBJ1-2
V: TRBV7-2

DNA: TGTGCCAGCAGCGCCCGGGGGGATGGCTCACCCCTCCACTTT
CDR3: CASSARGDGSPLHF
size: -
length: 14
D: -
J: TRBJ1-6
V: TRBV5-4

DNA: TGTGCCAGCAGCGTAGTGCCAGGACCTACCTACGAGCAGTACTTC
CDR3: CASSVVPGPTYEQYF
size: -
length: 15
D: -
J: TRBJ2-7
V: TRBV9

DNA: TGTGCCAGCAGCTTAGGAACGCAGGCCACCTTC
CDR3: CASSLGTQATF
size: -
length: 11
D: -
J: TRBJ1-2
V: TRBV7-2

DNA: TGCGCCAGCAGCCAAGAAAGAAGGAATAATTCACCCCTCCACTTT
CDR3: CASSQERRNNSPLHF
size: few
length: 15
D: -
J: TRBJ1-6
V: TRBV4-3

DNA: TGCAGTGCTCCTTTGGCAGGGGAGGGTGAAGCTTTCTTT
CDR3: CSAPLAGEGEAFF
size: -
length: 13
D: -
J: TRBJ1-1
V: TRBV20-1

DNA: TGTGCCAGCACCGCTCAAGGGGGACATCAAGGCTACACCTTC
CDR3: CASTAQGGHQGYTF
size: -
length: 14
D: -
J: TRBJ1-2
V: TRBV4-2

DNA: TGTGCCAGCAGCTCCCAGACAGGGCACGAGCAGTACTTC
CDR3: CASSSQTGHEQYF
size: few
length: 13
D: TRBD1
J: TRBJ2-7
V: TRBV6-6

DNA: TGTGCCAGCAGCCACGGAGGTTCTGTGGATACGCAGTATTTT
CDR3: CASSHGGSVDTQYF
size: -
length: 14
D: -
J: TRBJ2-3
V: TRBV6-2/TRBV6-3

DNA: TGCGCCAGCAGCCCAAGTACTAGCGGGGGTAACACCGGGGAGCTGTTTTTT
CDR3: CASSPSTSGGNTGELFF
size: few
length: 17
D: TRBD2
J: TRBJ2-2
V: TRBV5-1

DNA: TGCAGTGCATGGCTAGCGGGGCCCCAAGAGACCCAGTACTTC
CDR3: CSAWLAGPQETQYF
size: -
length: 14
D: TRBD2
J: TRBJ2-5
V: TRBV20-1

DNA: TGTGCCAGCAGCTCCTCTTTGACACGCTCCGGTGAGCAGTACTTC
CDR3: CASSSSLTRSGEQYF
size: once
length: 15
D: -
J: TRBJ2-5
V: TRBV7-9

DNA: TGTGCCAGCAGTTACTCGACGGACAGGGGCGGCCTAAGCAATCAGCCCCAGCATTTT
CDR3: CASSYSTDRGGLSNQPQHF
size: -
length: 19
D: TRBD1
J: TRBJ1-5
V: TRBV6-2/TRBV6-3

DNA: TGCGCCAGCAGCAATTTGGGGCAGTCGAACACCGGGGAGCTGTTTTTT
CDR3: CASSNLGQSNTGELFF
size: -
length: 16
D: -
J: TRBJ2-2
V: TRBV4-1

DNA: TGTGCCAGCAGGGTCGGGGGGGCGGAGACCCAGTACTTC
CDR3: CASRVGGAETQYF
size: -
length: 13
D: TRBD2
J: TRBJ2-5
V: TRBV7-9

DNA: TGTGCCAGCAGCGCGAACAGGAGACATGGCTACACCTTC
CDR3: CASSANRRHGYTF
size: -
length: 13
D: -
J: TRBJ1-2
V: TRBV9

DNA: TGCGCCAGCAGCTTATCGGGACAGGGGCTTCAGAACTATGGCTACACCTTC
CDR3: CASSLSGQGLQNYGYTF
size: once
length: 17
D: TRBD1
J: TRBJ1-2
V: TRBV5-1

DNA: TGTGCCAGCAGCCAATTCTCGGGGGAAAGGGTTTTCTTT
CDR3: CASSQFSGERVFF
size: few
length: 13
D: -
J: TRBJ1-1
V: TRBV3-1

DNA: TGTGCCAGCAGCAGGGGGGGAGAGGGCGAGACCCAGTACTTC
CDR3: CASSRGGEGETQYF
size: -
length: 14
D: -
J: TRBJ2-5
V: TRBV9

DNA: TGTGCCAGCAGCCACGACAGGTCAGGGGAGACCCAGTACTTC
CDR3: CASSHDRSGETQYF
size: -
length: 14
D: -
J: TRBJ2-5
V: TRBV4-2

DNA: TGCGCCAGCAGCTTGGCCCAGGTGAACACTGAAGCTTTCTTT
CDR3: CASSLAQVNTEAFF
size: few
length: 14
D: -
J: TRBJ1-1
V: TRBV5-1

DNA: TGTGCCAGCAGCTCTACTAGCGGACAATACAATGAGCAGTTCTTC
CDR3: CASSSTSGQYNEQFF
size: many
length: 15
D: TRBD2
J: TRBJ2-1
V: TRBV7-2

DNA: TGTGCCAGCCGGCTAGCGGGAGAACGCGAGCAGTACTTC
CDR3: CASRLAGEREQYF
size: -
length: 13
D: TRBD2
J: TRBJ2-7
V: TRBV3-1

DNA: TGTGCCAGCAGCTTAGCTCTGGGAATAAGCAATCAGCCCCAGCATTTT
CDR3: CASSLALGISNQPQHF
size: -
length: 16
D: -
J: TRBJ1-5
V: TRBV7-2

DNA: TGCGCCAGCAGCCCGCTTAGCTCTGGGGCCAACGTCCTGACTTTC
CDR3: CASSPLSSGANVLTF
size: -
length: 15
D: -
J: TRBJ2-6
V: TRBV4-1

DNA: TGTGCCAGCAGTTTCGGAGGGAGAAGCAATGAGCAGTACTTC
CDR3: CASSFGGRSNEQYF
size: -
length: 14
D: -
J: TRBJ2-7
V: TRBV12-3/TRBV12-4

DNA: TGTGCCGGCAGCTTGAGGACAGGGGGAAACTATGGCTACACCTTC
CDR3: CAGSLRTGGNYGYTF
size: -
length: 15
D: TRBD1
J: TRBJ1-2
V: TRBV5-5

DNA: TGTGCCAGCACGGACAGGGCTAATGAAAAACTGTTTTTT
CDR3: CASTDRANEKLFF
size: -
length: 13
D: TRBD1
J: TRBJ1-4
V: TRBV6-5

DNA: TGTGCCAGCAGTTTGCGGGGGTGGGGCTCCTACAATGAGCAGTTCTTC
CDR3: CASSLRGWGSYNEQFF
size: few
length: 16
D: TRBD2
J: TRBJ2-1
V: TRBV12-3/TRBV12-4

DNA: TGTGCCAGCAGCCACGGGATAGCCTCCAATGAGCAGTTCTTC
CDR3: CASSHGIASNEQFF
size: once
length: 14
D: -
J: TRBJ2-1
V: TRBV5-6

DNA: TGTGCCAGCAGAGCAAGTCTTCTGGGGGGCAGAAACACTGAAGCTTTCTTT
CDR3: CASRASLLGGRNTEAFF
size: -
length: 17
D: -
J: TRBJ1-1
V: TRBV28

DNA: TGTGCCAGCAGCCGGGGAGCAGCGGGGGCCCAAGAGACCCAGTACTTC
CDR3: CASSRGAAGAQETQYF
size: -
length: 16
D: TRBD2
J: TRBJ2-5
V: TRBV3-1

DNA: TGTGCCAGCAGCTTAGAGCTGGGGGCCGGAACTGAAGCTTTCTTT
CDR3: CASSLELGAGTEAFF
size: few
length: 15
D: -
J: TRBJ1-1
V: TRBV7-2

DNA: TGTGCCAGCAGCGTATCTGGCCTTGGGACCCAGTACTTC
CDR3: CASSVSGLGTQYF
size: -
length: 13
D: -
J: TRBJ2-5
V: TRBV9

DNA: TGTGCCAGCAGCCTCGGGACTAGCGGGGAGAGTTCCCAGTACTTC
CDR3: CASSLGTSGESSQYF
size: -
length: 15
D: TRBD2
J: TRBJ2-5
V: TRBV7-3

DNA: TGTGCCAGCAGCTGGGAGGGTTCTGGTGGTGGCTACACCTTC
CDR3: CASSWEGSGGGYTF
size: -
length: 14
D: -
J: TRBJ1-2
V: TRBV7-8

DNA: TGTGCCAGCAGCGTAGACGGATTTGGGACAGATACGCAGTATTTT
CDR3: CASSVDGFGTDTQYF
size: -
length: 15
D: -
J: TRBJ2-3
V: TRBV9

DNA: TGCGCCAGCAGCTTGGCCCCGGACATCAATTCACCCCTCCACTTT
CDR3: CASSLAPDINSPLHF
size: -
length: 15
D: -
J: TRBJ1-6
V: TRBV5-1

DNA: TGTGCCAGCAGTGACGGGACAGGGGGCACTGAAGCTTTCTTT
CDR3: CASSDGTGGTEAFF
size: -
length: 14
D: TRBD1
J: TRBJ1-1
V: TRBV6-4

DNA: TGTGCCAGCAGCGCAGGAGGAGGTTTGGGACAGACTTCCTACGAGCAGTACTTC
CDR3: CASSAGGGLGQTSYEQYF
size: -
length: 18
D: TRBD1
J: TRBJ2-7
V: TRBV11-3

DNA: TGCAGTGCTGTTATAGGGGGCGAATGGTGGGAGACCCAGTACTTC
CDR3: CSAVIGGEWWETQYF
size: few
length: 15
D: TRBD1
J: TRBJ2-5
V: TRBV20-1

DNA: TGTGCCAGCAGTGGGAGTCGGGTCGAGCAGTACTTC
CDR3: CASSGSRVEQYF
size: -
length: 12
D: -
J: TRBJ2-7
V: TRBV2

DNA: TGTGCCAGCAGCAAGACGGGCGGCTACACCTTC
CDR3: CASSKTGGYTF
size: few
length: 11
D: -
J: TRBJ1-2
V: TRBV6-2/TRBV6-3

DNA: TGTGCCAGCAGCTTCTCGGGACAGGGGGTTTACGGCTACACCTTC
CDR3: CASSFSGQGVYGYTF
size: -
length: 15
D: TRBD1
J: TRBJ1-2
V: TRBV7-2

DNA: TGTGCCAGCAGTGAGGGGGCCAATAATGAAAAACTGTTTTTT
CDR3: CASSEGANNEKLFF
size: -
length: 14
D: -
J: TRBJ1-4
V: TRBV2

DNA: TGTGCCAGCAGTTTAGGGCTAGCGGGTAACCAAGAGACCCAGTACTTC
CDR3: CASSLGLAGNQETQYF
size: few
length: 16
D: TRBD2
J: TRBJ2-5
V: TRBV27

DNA: TGCAGTGCTACCTTGCCGGGGGCGGGGAGCATTCAGTACTTC
CDR3: CSATLPGAGSIQYF
size: -
length: 14
D: -
J: TRBJ2-4
V: TRBV20-1

DNA: TGTGCCATCACCCCAGGCCGGGGGGGTGGCAATGAGCAGTTCTTC
CDR3: CAITPGRGGGNEQFF
size: -
length: 15
D: TRBD2
J: TRBJ2-1
V: TRBV10-3

DNA: TGTGCCAGCAGCGCAAGCCGGGGACCGGGGAAAGGCAATGAAAAACTGTTTTTT
CDR3: CASSASRGPGKGNEKLFF
size: -
length: 18
D: -
J: TRBJ1-4
V: TRBV28

DNA: TGCAGCGTTGCCTCGGGGGCCAGCAATCAGCCCCAGCATTTT
CDR3: CSVASGASNQPQHF
size: -
length: 14
D: -
J: TRBJ1-5
V: TRBV29-1